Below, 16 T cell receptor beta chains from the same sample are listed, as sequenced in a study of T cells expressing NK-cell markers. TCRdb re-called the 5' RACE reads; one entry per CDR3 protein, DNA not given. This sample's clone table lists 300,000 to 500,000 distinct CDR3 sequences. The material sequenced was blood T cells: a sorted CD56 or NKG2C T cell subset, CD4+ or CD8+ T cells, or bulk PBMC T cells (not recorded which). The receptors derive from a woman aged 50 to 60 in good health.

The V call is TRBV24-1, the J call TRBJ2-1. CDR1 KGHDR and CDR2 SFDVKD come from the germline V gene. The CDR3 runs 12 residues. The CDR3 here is CATSDRLEEQFF.

The CDR3 sequence: CASSLLRTSGTSYEQYF. The chain joins TRBV5-1 to TRBJ2-7; TCRdb picks TRBD2, but there is no DNA to check that call. Germline V lookup: CDR1 SGHRS, CDR2 YFSETQ. The CDR3 consists of 17 residues.

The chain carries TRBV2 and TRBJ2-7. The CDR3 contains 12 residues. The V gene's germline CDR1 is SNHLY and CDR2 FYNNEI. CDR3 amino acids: CAISGFSYEQYF. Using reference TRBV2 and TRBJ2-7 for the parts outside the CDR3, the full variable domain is EPEVTQTPSHQVTQMGQEVILRCVPISNHLYFYWYRQILGQKVEFLVSFYNNEISEKSEIFDDQFSVERPDGSNFTLKIRSTKLEDSAMYFCAISGFSYEQYFGPGTRLTVT.

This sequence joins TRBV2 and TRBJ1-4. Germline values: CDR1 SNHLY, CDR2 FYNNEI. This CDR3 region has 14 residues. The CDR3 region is CAVEKSDGDEKLFF. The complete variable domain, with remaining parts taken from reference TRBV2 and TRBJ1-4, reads EPEVTQTPSHQVTQMGQEVILRCVPISNHLYFYWYRQILGQKVEFLVSFYNNEISEKSEIFDDQFSVERPDGSNFTLKIRSTKLEDSAMYFCAVEKSDGDEKLFFGSGTQLSVL.

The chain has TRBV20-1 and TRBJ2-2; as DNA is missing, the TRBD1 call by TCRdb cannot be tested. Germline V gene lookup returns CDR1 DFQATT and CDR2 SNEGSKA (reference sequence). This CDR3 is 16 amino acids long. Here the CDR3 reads CSARVDKGEVTGELFF.

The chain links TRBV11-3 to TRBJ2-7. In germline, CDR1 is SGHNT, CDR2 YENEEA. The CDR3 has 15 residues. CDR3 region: CASSLGGGGGDEQYF.

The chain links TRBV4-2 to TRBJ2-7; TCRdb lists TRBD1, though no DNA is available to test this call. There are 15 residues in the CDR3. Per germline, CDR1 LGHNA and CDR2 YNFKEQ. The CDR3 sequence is CASSHPGTGIYEQYF.

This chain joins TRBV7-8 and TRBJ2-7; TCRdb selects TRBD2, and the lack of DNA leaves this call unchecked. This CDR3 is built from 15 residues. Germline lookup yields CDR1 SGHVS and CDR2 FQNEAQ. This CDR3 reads CASQDRDSRPYEQYF.

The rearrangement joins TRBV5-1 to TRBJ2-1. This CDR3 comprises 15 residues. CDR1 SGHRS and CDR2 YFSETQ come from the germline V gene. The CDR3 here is CASSLVVGTYREQFF.

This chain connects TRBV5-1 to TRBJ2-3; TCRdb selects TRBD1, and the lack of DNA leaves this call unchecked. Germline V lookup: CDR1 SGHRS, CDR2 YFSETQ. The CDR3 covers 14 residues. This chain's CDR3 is CASSFGQDRDTQYF.

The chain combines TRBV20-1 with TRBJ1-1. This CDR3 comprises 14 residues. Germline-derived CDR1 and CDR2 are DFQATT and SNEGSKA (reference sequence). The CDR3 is CSAALGAGRTEAFF.

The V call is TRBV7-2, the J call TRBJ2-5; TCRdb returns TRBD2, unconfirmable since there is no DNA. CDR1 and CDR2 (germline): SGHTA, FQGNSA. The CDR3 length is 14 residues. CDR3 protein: CASSPAGWRGTQYF.

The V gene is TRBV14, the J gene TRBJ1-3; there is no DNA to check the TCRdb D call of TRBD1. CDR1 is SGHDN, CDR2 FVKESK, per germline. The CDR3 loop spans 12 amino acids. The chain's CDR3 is CASSQVRDRIYF.

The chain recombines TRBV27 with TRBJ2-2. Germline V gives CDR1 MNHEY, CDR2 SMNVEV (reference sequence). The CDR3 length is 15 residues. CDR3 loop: CASSLSTTGTGELFF.

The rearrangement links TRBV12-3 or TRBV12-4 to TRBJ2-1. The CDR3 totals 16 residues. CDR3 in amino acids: CASSLGWGLSYNEQFF.

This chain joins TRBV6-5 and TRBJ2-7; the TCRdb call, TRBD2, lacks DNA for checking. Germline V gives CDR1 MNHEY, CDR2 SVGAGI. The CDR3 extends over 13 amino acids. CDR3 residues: CASRREGLYEQYF.